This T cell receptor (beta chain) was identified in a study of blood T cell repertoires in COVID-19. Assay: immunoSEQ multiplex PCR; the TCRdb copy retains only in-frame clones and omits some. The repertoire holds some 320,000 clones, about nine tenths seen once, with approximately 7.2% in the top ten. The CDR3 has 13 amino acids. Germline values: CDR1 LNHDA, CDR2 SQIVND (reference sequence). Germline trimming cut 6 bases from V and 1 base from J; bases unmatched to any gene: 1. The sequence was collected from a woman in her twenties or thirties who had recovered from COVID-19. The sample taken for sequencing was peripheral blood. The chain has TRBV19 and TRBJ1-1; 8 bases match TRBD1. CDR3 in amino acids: CASRGQGNTEAFF. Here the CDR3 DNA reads TGTGCCAGTAGAGGACAGGGGAACACTGAAGCTTTCTTT. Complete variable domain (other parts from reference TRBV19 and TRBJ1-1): DGGITQSPKYLFRKEGQNVTLSCEQNLNHDAMYWYRQDPGQGLRLIYYSQIVNDFQKGDIAEGYSVSREKKESFPLTVTSAQKNPTAFYLCASRGQGNTEAFFGQGTRLTVV.